This TCR beta chain was sequenced during a study of blood T cell repertoires in COVID-19. Trimming removed 5 bases from V and 6 bases from J; junction bases left unmatched: 21. The germline V gene has CDR1 MDHEN and CDR2 SYDVKM. The CDR3 consists of 19 residues. The table came from immunoSEQ multiplex PCR; TCRdb's copy has only in-frame clones and leaves some out. The sample lists roughly 380,000 clones, roughly 87% occurring once. Sequenced: PBMCs or T cells enriched from blood (not recorded which). This receptor was identified in a woman in her twenties or thirties who had recovered from COVID-19. This chain links TRBV28 with TRBJ2-1; 8 bases are shared with TRBD2. CDR3 sequence reads: CASSGVAGSGRLLLNEQFF. The CDR3 region has the DNA TGTGCCAGCAGTGGAGTAGCGGGAAGCGGCCGCCTACTACTCAATGAGCAGTTCTTC. The full variable domain, in which reference TRBV28 and TRBJ2-1 provide the parts outside the CDR3, is DVKVTQSSRYLVKRTGEKVFLECVQDMDHENMFWYRQDPGLGLRLIYFSYDVKMKEKGDIPEGYSVSREKKERFSLILESASTNQTSMYLCASSGVAGSGRLLLNEQFFGPGTRLTVL.